This is a list of T cell receptor beta chains from one sample in a study of identifying expanded T cells in peripheral blood. Method: immunoSEQ multiplex PCR; TCRdb's copy keeps in-frame clones and lacks some. The sample yields some 90,000 clones, more than 75% seen once. The material sequenced was blood. The receptors were gathered from a person aged 18 to 69 in good health. Each CDR3 is given with its conserved first and last residue. A D gene is named only where the DNA matches it firmly. Only some rows state a clone size, as once, few, many or a class for expanded clones.

V gene	D gene	J gene	clone size	CDR3 protein	CDR3 DNA
TRBV6-1	NA	TRBJ1-2	few	CASSEASYGYTF	TGTGCCAGCAGTGAAGCTAGCTATGGCTACACCTTC
TRBV5-5	TRBD1	TRBJ1-2	NA	CASSLAFRGQPYGYTF	TGTGCCAGCAGTTTGGCGTTTAGGGGACAGCCCTATGGCTACACCTTC
TRBV6-5	NA	TRBJ1-6	NA	CASSSPRDNSPLHF	TGTGCCAGCAGTTCCCCGAGGGATAATTCACCCCTCCACTTT
TRBV4-3	NA	TRBJ2-7	NA	CASSQVPAPSYEQYF	TGCGCCAGCAGCCAAGTCCCAGCGCCCTCCTACGAGCAGTACTTC
TRBV7-2	TRBD2	TRBJ2-7	NA	CASSLTPSGGVYEQYF	TGTGCCAGCAGCTTAACGCCTAGCGGGGGAGTGTACGAGCAGTACTTC
TRBV11-2	TRBD1	TRBJ1-6	NA	CASSFLGQNNSPLHF	TGTGCCAGCAGCTTTTTGGGACAGAATAATTCACCCCTCCACTTT
TRBV7-9	TRBD1	TRBJ2-5	NA	CASSLVGTEETQYF	TGTGCCAGCAGCTTAGTCGGGACAGAAGAGACCCAGTACTTC
TRBV6-1	NA	TRBJ2-7	NA	CASSEQADRTYEQYF	TGTGCCAGCAGTGAACAGGCCGACAGAACCTACGAGCAGTACTTC
TRBV10-3	NA	TRBJ2-3	NA	CAISTRDGYTDTQYF	TGTGCCATCAGTACCCGGGACGGGTACACAGATACGCAGTATTTT
TRBV29-1	NA	TRBJ1-4	few	CSVRTGTATNEKLFF	TGCAGCGTTCGAACAGGGACCGCAACTAATGAAAAACTGTTTTTT
TRBV5-1	NA	TRBJ2-7	NA	CASSLADSSYEQYF	TGCGCCAGCAGCTTGGCGGACAGCTCCTACGAGCAGTACTTC
TRBV7-9	NA	TRBJ2-1	NA	CASSLNRHHYNEQFF	TGTGCCAGCAGCTTAAACAGGCATCACTACAATGAGCAGTTCTTC
TRBV4-3	TRBD1	TRBJ1-2	NA	CASSPGTGGYGYTF	TGCGCCAGCAGCCCTGGGACAGGGGGCTATGGCTACACCTTC
TRBV27	NA	TRBJ2-3	NA	CASTFSSSTDTQYF	TGTGCCAGCACCTTCTCCAGCAGCACAGATACGCAGTATTTT
TRBV7-2	NA	TRBJ2-3	NA	CASSPGPGLKAWTDTQYF	TGTGCCAGCAGCCCAGGGCCGGGCTTGAAGGCCTGGACAGATACGCAGTATTTT
TRBV15	NA	TRBJ2-2	NA	CATSPREGDAGELFF	TGTGCCACCAGCCCTAGGGAGGGGGACGCCGGGGAGCTGTTTTTT
TRBV4-1	NA	TRBJ2-7	NA	CASSQDDNPSYEQYF	TGCGCCAGCAGCCAAGACGATAACCCGTCCTACGAGCAGTACTTC
TRBV30	NA	TRBJ2-7	NA	CASRRAGEQYF	TGTGCCAGCCGAAGGGCTGGCGAGCAGTACTTC
TRBV19	TRBD1	TRBJ1-5	NA	CASQYNRGLSNQPQHF	TGTGCCAGTCAATACAACAGGGGGCTGAGCAATCAGCCCCAGCATTTT
TRBV4-2	NA	TRBJ2-3	NA	CASSQPPDNTQYF	TGTGCCAGCAGCCAACCTCCCGATAATACGCAGTATTTT
TRBV7-2	NA	TRBJ2-5	NA	CASSLLTETQYF	TGTGCCAGCAGCTTATTAACAGAGACCCAGTACTTC
TRBV19	TRBD2	TRBJ2-3	NA	CASSMVGGTDTQYF	TGTGCCAGTAGTATGGTGGGGGGGACAGATACGCAGTATTTT
TRBV6-5	TRBD2	TRBJ2-3	NA	CASRVGGIDTQYF	TGTGCCAGCAGGGTGGGGGGGATAGATACGCAGTATTTT
TRBV11-2	TRBD2	TRBJ2-5	NA	CASSTPTSGVGGQYF	TGTGCCAGCAGTACACCGACTAGCGGGGTAGGCGGACAGTACTTC
TRBV5-5	NA	TRBJ1-2	NA	CASSLERQVLYGYTF	TGTGCCAGCAGCTTGGAGAGGCAGGTCTTATATGGCTACACCTTC
TRBV11-3	NA	TRBJ1-3	medium-sized	CASSSLPGNTIYF	TGTGCCAGCAGCAGTCTACCCGGAAACACCATATATTTT
TRBV7-8	NA	TRBJ2-2	NA	CASSSRGRAAGELFF	TGTGCCAGCAGCTCAAGAGGCAGGGCGGCCGGGGAGCTGTTTTTT